This T cell receptor beta chain originates from a study of T cell clones after liver transplantation. Study-wide context: Immunosuppression withdrawal was tried within 2 years after liver transplantation in this trial. Until 12-24 months post-transplant, subjects got standard immunosuppression and no induction. HCV positivity affected three of eight recipients; the rest lacked autoimmune or viral indications. Study-wide results and caveats: Circulating graft-donor-reactive CD4 TCRbeta sequences fell significantly post-transplant in most of the 8 subjects.

About this clone itself: Its antigen is currently unknown.

The protocol was immunoSEQ multiplex PCR, while the TCRdb copy is restricted to in-frame clones and leaves out a portion. The table shows tens of thousands of clones, with about four fifths occurring only once. The V and J ends lost 6 bases and 2 bases respectively, with 14 bases between them. Germline CDR1 and CDR2: MNHEY and SVGAGI. The CDR3 contains 14 residues. The TCR originated in a human patient who received a liver transplant. The graft donor may have given rise to some T cells. The V and J genes are TRBV6-5 and TRBJ2-7, with unresolved D. Sample: CD4+ T cells from blood, taken 12 months after liver transplant. The CDR3 region is CASRLKQSAYEQYF. The CDR3 DNA is TGTGCCAGCAGGCTCAAACAGTCAGCCTACGAGCAGTACTTC.